This T cell receptor (beta chain) was sequenced for a study of cytomegalovirus exposure and HLA in healthy donors (dated by TCRdb to about 2017). For the wider study: In an earlier analysis of 450 to 750 of the donors, 276 Gb of sequence data and 117 million unique TCR beta sequences from 150 million to 200 million T cells were reported. The study aimed to test whether cataloging public T cell receptors could reveal signatures of past pathogen exposure. The study profiled the T cell repertoires of hundreds of subjects by immunosequencing and related them to cytomegalovirus serostatus. An earlier analysis of approximately 630 of the donors applied high-throughput TCR beta sequencing to assess whether each TCR beta V gene segment acted as functional or pseudogenic. A separate validation cohort of roughly 110 different subjects was used in addition to the 666-subject first cohort. Both class I and class II loci were covered by HLA typing, at four-digit resolution. Roughly 300 gigabases of sequencing data and around 87 million unique TCR sequences were included in an early release covering roughly 600 HLA-typed donors. Typing coverage varied by locus: roughly 629-640 donors for A, B, C, DRB1 and DQB1; 500 to 550 for DQA1; more than 600 for DPA1; around 450 for DPB1. The genetic ancestry cluster associated with self-reported Caucasian donors included around 76% of the roughly 400 genotyped donors. Genome-wide SNP genotypes for about 55% of the roughly 670 donors were used in a later genetic analysis, which treated that subset as a discovery cohort. Donor age, sex, ethnicity and CMV serostatus were compiled alongside the repertoire data. To predict cytomegalovirus infection status, the study combined high-throughput TCR immunosequencing, statistical association of individual TCRs with disease status, and machine learning. The later analysis used no new phenotypic data to find candidate immune exposures, relying instead on TCR beta sequences and their occurrence across donors. A later analysis re-analyzed previously published TCR beta repertoires from 600 to 850 donors and added high-resolution HLA genotyping to study TCR occurrence patterns. Five DR-DQ haplotypes were handled as single units for association and clustering, since linkage in the cohort was strong. On average, around 240,000 unique TCR beta nucleotide sequences were sequenced per donor among some 420 genotyped donors of the cohort, with about 19% of those sequences being non-productive. Every repertoire in the discovery cohort had been generated on one and the same sequencing platform.

The method was the immunoSEQ multiplex PCR assay. For the multiplex PCR, a mixture combining 60 forward primers for TCR Vbeta segments and 13 reverse primers for TCR Jbeta segments was used. A multiplex PCR assay on genomic DNA amplified the CDR3 region of rearranged TCR beta genes. On the Illumina HiSeq System, the amplified TCR beta libraries were sequenced as 87-base-pair reads. Per the authors' processing: Across the 666 repertoires, a later analysis counted 78 million or so unique TCR beta chains, 9 million to 14 million of which were shared by at least two donors. To remove PCR and sequencing errors, raw reads were error-corrected and collapsed into unique sequences using a nearest-neighbor algorithm that merged closely related sequences. V, D and J gene segments were assigned by aligning CDR3 sequences to IMGT reference sequences. Each retained sequence needed at least a six-nucleotide match to both a V gene segment and a J gene segment. A rearrangement counted as productive if the CDR3 had no stop codons and remained in frame with V and J, and every other rearrangement counted as non-productive. CDR3 was defined by IMGT convention, running from the second conserved V-encoded cysteine to the conserved J-encoded phenylalanine. Sequences without an unambiguous match to a single V gene segment were excluded from the earlier analysis of approximately 600 of the donors. In an earlier analysis of 500 to 750 of the donors, V segments were called functional above 56.7% productive rearrangements and were called segregating when the between-donor standard deviation exceeded 5%. A statistical classification framework was developed to diagnose cytomegalovirus status using the catalog of TCR beta chain sequences. In a later analysis, V and J genes were assigned by comparing TCR nucleotide sequences against IMGT/GENE-DB human TR gene sequences. The TCRdist pipeline was used in a later analysis to assign CDR3 sequences and most-parsimonious VDJ recombination scenarios. In a later analysis, each TCR beta chain was defined by its CDR3 amino acid sequence together with its V-gene family, and reads without a unique V-gene family were excluded. As a way to deal with suspected cross-contamination and a sequencing artifact, a later analysis dropped 640 or so nucleotide sequences that were highly shared and had low generation probability. For each public chain, a later analysis derived a clonal expansion index from normalized ranks of inferred template counts within each repertoire. Generation probabilities in a later analysis came from a VDJ recombination model fitted to out-of-frame rearrangements, and those results were checked against IGoR. In a later analysis, TCR-TCR, TCR-HLA and TCR-CMV co-occurrence was scored with hypergeometric tests, and a repertoire-size bias correction was applied to TCR pairs. False discovery rates were estimated in a later analysis by permuting HLA or CMV assignments 20 times. A later analysis grouped co-occurring TCRs with DBSCAN, adding TCRdist sequence similarity when clustering within HLA-allele-positive subsets. Repertoires with fewer than 30,000 or more than 120,000 public chains were left out of co-occurrence clustering, as were five repertoires with anomalous nucleotide sharing. Entries here come from immuneACCESS through TCRdb and include only in-frame sequences with V and J called. Some clones fail to appear in such tables; in the studies checked, an unresolved V gene covers under half of the shortfall, and the cause of the remainder is unknown. D and trimming come from the DNA, and the V and J calls and clone size come from that table. The sample contains 150,000 to 200,000 clones, roughly 80% of them found a single time. The ten most abundant clones make up approximately 1.6% of the sample.

Note on this clone: Its recognized antigen is unknown. No much larger clone exists at a distance of one base, and base qualities are not known.

The germline V gene sets CDR1 to SGHVS and CDR2 to FNYEAQ. V loses 2 bases, J loses 3 bases, and the germline ends lie 11 bases apart. The CDR3 covers 14 residues, taking in both the cysteine and the phenylalanine. Only the CDR3 part of the read is kept: 42 bases, read in frame from the first base. In total, 630 or so healthy bone marrow donors made up the cohort. Cohort members were all nominally healthy when sampled, although unrecorded immune exposures were likely present. The donor tested CMV seropositive and was one of the 289 seropositive cohort members. A peripheral blood sample was provided by each donor, and peripheral blood mononuclear cells were used for TCR beta sequencing. Genomic DNA extraction from the blood cell samples was performed with the Qiagen DNeasy Blood Extraction Kit. Here is what the overall study found, with its caveats: In an earlier analysis of some 540 of the donors, most TCR beta V segments appeared in productive rearrangements about 87% or about 30% of the time, broadly matching IMGT annotations. A later analysis found that HLA-associated TCR beta chains were more clonally expanded and had lower generation probabilities than equally common non-associated chains. According to a later analysis, parvovirus B19, influenza, CMV and Epstein-Barr virus appeared linked to several top co-occurrence clusters. According to a later genetic analysis, donors in an Asian-associated ancestry cluster had fewer N-insertions in productive TCRs than the approximately 670-donor mean. The cohort was sequenced for TCR beta chains only, and without alpha or paired-chain data the features that could be detected were limited. According to a later analysis, most CMV-associated TCR beta chains appeared to be HLA-restricted, and the HLA associations seemed to be driven largely by CMV exposure. A further reported finding was that TCR beta sequences accurately predicted the HLA-A and HLA-B alleles for most subjects in the first cohort. In a later analysis, the rate of TCR association differed among HLA loci, with DRB1 alleles having the most associated TCRs and HLA-C alleles having the fewest. Sequencing depth was assumed to be roughly uniform across donors in the presence/absence analyses, though that assumption may not hold. It was suggested by the authors that the approach could potentially be generalized to other disease states and immunological phenotypes. Strong co-occurrence of HLA alleles, especially DR and DQ, made assigning TCR associations to individual alleles difficult. In a later analysis, 16,951 TCR beta sequences were associated with specific HLA alleles at a false discovery rate of 0.05. For the cohort, immune exposure information was limited to CMV serostatus. The study listed 164 TCR beta chains as associated with cytomegalovirus. Because counts were too low, approximately 15 rarely observed V segments, including chromosome 9 orphons, were excluded from the earlier analysis of fewer than 650 of the donors. A cluster of highly shared sequence variants was judged likely to represent a technical artifact of the sequencing pipeline. Correlated functional status among segregating V segments might be attributable to linkage disequilibrium, but an unknown experimental factor could not be ruled out. HLA typing was unavailable for some donors at each locus, so association tests used only the typed subset. Most TCR sequences were seen in very few donors, while some public TCRs were found in many individuals. A few of the identified cytomegalovirus-associated TCR beta chains were confirmed in vitro to be specific for cytomegalovirus antigens. The 87-base-pair reads could not distinguish some IMGT-functional V segments, including TRBV6-2 and TRBV6-3, so those segments were excluded. An association between a missense DCLRE1C variant and V-gene and J-gene trimming of TCR beta chains was found in a later genetic analysis and replicated in an independent cohort. The classifier was reported to diagnose cytomegalovirus status with high specificity and sensitivity in both the original and validation cohorts.

The origin of this receptor is a girl aged 5 to 17 in good health and CMV-seropositive. The sequence joins TRBV7-6 to TRBJ2-7; there is no confident call for the D gene. What was sequenced was PBMCs. CDR3 loop: CASSLRTDNYEQYF. The DNA sequence is as follows: TGTGCCAGCAGCTTAAGAACAGACAACTACGAGCAGTACTTC.